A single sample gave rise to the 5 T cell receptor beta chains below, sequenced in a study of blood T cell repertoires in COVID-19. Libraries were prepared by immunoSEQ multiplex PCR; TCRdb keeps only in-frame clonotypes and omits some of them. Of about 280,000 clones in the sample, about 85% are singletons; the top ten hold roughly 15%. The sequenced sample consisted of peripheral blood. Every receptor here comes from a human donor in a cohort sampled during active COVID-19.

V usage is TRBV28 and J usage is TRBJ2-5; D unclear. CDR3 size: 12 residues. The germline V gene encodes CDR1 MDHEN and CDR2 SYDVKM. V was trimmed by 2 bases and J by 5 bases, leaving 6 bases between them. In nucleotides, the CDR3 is TGTGCCAGCAGTTTAATTATGGAGACCCAGTACTTC. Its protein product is CASSLIMETQYF.

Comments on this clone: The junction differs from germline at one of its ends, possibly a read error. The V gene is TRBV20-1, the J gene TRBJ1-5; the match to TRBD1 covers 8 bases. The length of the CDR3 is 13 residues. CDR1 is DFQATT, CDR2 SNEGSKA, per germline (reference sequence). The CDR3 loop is CSASAGGKQPQHF. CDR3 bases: TGCAGTGCTAGTGCAGGGGGCAAGCAGCCCCAGCATTTT.

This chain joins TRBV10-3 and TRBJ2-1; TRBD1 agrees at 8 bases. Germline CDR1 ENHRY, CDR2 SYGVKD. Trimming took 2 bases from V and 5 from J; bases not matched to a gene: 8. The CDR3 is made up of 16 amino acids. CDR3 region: CAISEGAQGVDNEQFF. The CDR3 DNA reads TGTGCCATCAGTGAGGGGGCACAGGGGGTCGACAATGAGCAGTTCTTC.

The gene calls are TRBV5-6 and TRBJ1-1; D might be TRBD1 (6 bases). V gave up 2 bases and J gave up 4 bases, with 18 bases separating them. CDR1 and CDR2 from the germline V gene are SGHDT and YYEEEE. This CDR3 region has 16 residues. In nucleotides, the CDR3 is TGTGCCAGCAGCTTCATGGGACATAAATGGGGCACTGAAGCTTTCTTT. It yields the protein CASSFMGHKWGTEAFF.

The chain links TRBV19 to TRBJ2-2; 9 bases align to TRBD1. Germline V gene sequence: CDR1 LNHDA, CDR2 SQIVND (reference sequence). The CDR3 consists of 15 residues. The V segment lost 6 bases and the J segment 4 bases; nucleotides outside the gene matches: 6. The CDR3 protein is CASSPGTGLTGELFF. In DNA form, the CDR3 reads TGTGCCAGTAGCCCGGGGACAGGGCTCACCGGGGAGCTGTTTTTT. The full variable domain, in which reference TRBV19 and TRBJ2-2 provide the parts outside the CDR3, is DGGITQSPKYLFRKEGQNVTLSCEQNLNHDAMYWYRQDPGQGLRLIYYSQIVNDFQKGDIAEGYSVSREKKESFPLTVTSAQKNPTAFYLCASSPGTGLTGELFFGEGSRLTVL.